Below, 29 T cell receptor beta chains from the same sample are listed, as sequenced in a study of cytomegalovirus exposure and HLA in healthy donors. Primers for the PCR totalled 60 Vbeta and 13 Jbeta. Profiling relied on immunoSEQ multiplex PCR, and the TCRdb table lists in-frame clones only, not all of them. The sample records over 150,000 clones, less than 80% being singletons. Sequencing input: PBMCs. The receptor set was obtained from a man between 40 and 49 years old in good health and CMV-seronegative.

The chain is built from TRBV28 and TRBJ2-7, with 9 bases fitting TRBD1. This CDR3 region has 15 residues. With 8 bases clipped from V and 2 bases from J, the junction kept 10 bases outside the gene matches. CDR1 is MDHEN and CDR2 is SYDVKM in the germline V gene. The CDR3 DNA reads as TGTGCCAGCTTCCCTCAGGGGACAGGGACCTACGAGCAGTACTTC. Protein: CASFPQGTGTYEQYF.

The CDR3 coding sequence is TGTGCCAGCAGTTTGGTGGCGGGACCGGACGAGCAGTACTTC. This codes for CASSLVAGPDEQYF. This chain connects TRBV28 to TRBJ2-7, with a weak D call TRBD2 (6 bases). There are 14 residues in the CDR3. The germline CDR1 and CDR2 sequences are MDHEN and SYDVKM. Deletions cut 3 bases from V and 5 bases from J, with 14 bases between.

This chain uses TRBV19 with TRBJ2-7, with TRBD2 matching 10 bases. This CDR3 has 15 residues. V trimming: 6 bases; J trimming: 2 bases; junction bases outside the gene matches: 7. CDR1 LNHDA and CDR2 SQIVND come from the germline V gene (reference sequence). The CDR3 DNA sequence: TGTGCCAGTAGCGCAACACTAGCGGGGCCCTACGAGCAGTACTTC. Translation: CASSATLAGPYEQYF.

The V call is TRBV19, the J call TRBJ2-1; 7 bases are a match to TRBD2. Germline CDR1 and CDR2: LNHDA and SQIVND (reference sequence). J was trimmed by 8 bases and V by 5 bases; bases with no gene match: 6. This CDR3 is 13 amino acids long. CDR3 bases: TGTGCCAGTAGTGAGCGGGAATACGATGAGCAGTTCTTC. Its protein is CASSEREYDEQFF.

A single count supports this clone. The chain is built from TRBV7-9 and TRBJ1-5, with D hard to call. V was cut by 2 bases and J by 7 bases, with 6 bases left in between. The CDR3 extends over 12 amino acids. Germline-derived CDR1 and CDR2 are SEHNR and FQNEAQ (reference sequence). For the CDR3, the DNA is TGTGCCAGCAGCTTAAGCTCGCAGCCCCAGCATTTT. Translating gives CASSLSSQPQHF.

The rearrangement joins TRBV6-5 to TRBJ2-7; tentatively, D is TRBD2 (6 bases). This CDR3 is built from 14 residues. Germline lookup yields CDR1 MNHEY and CDR2 SVGAGI. Between the trimmed V and J ends, which lost 6 bases and 1 base, there was a span of 13 bases. The CDR3 coding sequence is TGTGCCAGCAGCGAGCTAGCGACATCCTACGAGCAGTACTTC. Residues: CASSELATSYEQYF.

Note on this clone: One end of the junction is discordant with germline, which a read error may explain. The V and J genes are TRBV6-1 and TRBJ1-5; D might be TRBD1 (5 bases). The CDR3 is made up of 14 amino acids. Germline V gene lookup returns CDR1 MNHNS and CDR2 SASEGT. The CDR3 here is CASSEGQGTQPKHF. The CDR3 DNA is TGTGCCAGCAGTGAAGGGCAGGGAACTCAGCCCAAGCATTTT.

The genes are TRBV7-9 and TRBJ1-1; D is perhaps TRBD1 (6 bases). In germline, CDR1 is SEHNR, CDR2 FQNEAQ (reference sequence). This CDR3 contains 15 residues. V was trimmed by 1 base and J by 5 bases, leaving 14 bases between them. CDR3 loop: CASSLEGGGGTEAFF. As DNA, the CDR3 is TGTGCCAGCAGCTTAGAGGGGGGCGGGGGAACTGAAGCTTTCTTT.

This chain links TRBV5-1 with TRBJ1-5; 11 nucleotides align to TRBD1. Germline V lookup: CDR1 SGHRS, CDR2 YFSETQ. The CDR3 is made up of 19 amino acids. J lost 0 bases, V lost 2 bases, and 10 bases had no gene match. CDR3 protein: CASSFWTGGELNSNQPQHF. CDR3 DNA sequence: TGCGCCAGCAGCTTTTGGACAGGGGGCGAGTTGAATAGCAATCAGCCCCAGCATTTT.

The chain carries TRBV27 and TRBJ2-1; TRBD2 agrees at 7 bases. The CDR3 covers 12 residues. CDR1 is MNHEY and CDR2 is SMNVEV in the germline V gene (reference sequence). With 10 bases clipped from V and 7 bases from J, the junction kept 7 bases outside the gene matches. The CDR3 DNA sequence: TGTGCCATCTCAGAGGGAGGGAATGAGCAGTTCTTC. It codes for CAISEGGNEQFF.

This clone was counted a few times. The gene calls are TRBV4-2 and TRBJ2-1; D is possibly TRBD1 (5 bases). Germline values: CDR1 LGHNA, CDR2 YNFKEQ. The ends were cut back, 0 bases at V and 4 bases at J, with 16 bases in the middle. The CDR3 contains 17 residues. CDR3 in amino acids: CASSQDTRARIYNEQFF. Here the CDR3 DNA reads TGTGCCAGCAGCCAAGATACCAGGGCTAGAATATACAATGAGCAGTTCTTC.

V is TRBV6-1 and J is TRBJ2-4, with 9 bases matching TRBD1. V shed 6 bases and J 4 bases; nucleotides not matched to a gene: 4. CDR3 length: 14 residues. Germline V CDR1 and CDR2: MNHNS, SASEGT. CDR3: CASREGQGKNIQYF. The CDR3 DNA is TGTGCCAGCAGGGAGGGACAGGGTAAAAACATTCAGTACTTC.

The V call is TRBV5-1, the J call TRBJ2-2; 7 bases match TRBD1. CDR1 and CDR2 from the germline V gene are SGHRS and YFSETQ. V trimming: 3 bases; J trimming: 8 bases; junction bases outside the gene matches: 16. This CDR3 contains 17 residues. CDR3 region: CASSSSPPRQGAGELFF. CDR3 coding DNA: TGCGCCAGCAGCTCCTCCCCCCCGAGACAGGGTGCGGGGGAGCTGTTTTTT.

This clone turned up a few times. The V call is TRBV5-1, the J call TRBJ2-1, with D perhaps TRBD2 (6 bases). This CDR3 spans 15 amino acids. V was clipped by 3 bases and J by 1 base, with 11 bases between them. Germline CDR1 and CDR2: SGHRS and YFSETQ. Written as DNA, the CDR3 is TGCGCCAGCAGCTCCGAGGGACTTTCCTACAATGAGCAGTTCTTC. Protein sequence: CASSSEGLSYNEQFF.

This clone came up once. The chain carries TRBV4-2 and TRBJ2-5; D might be TRBD1 (5 bases). The J call may be in error: the DNA end matches TRBJ2-7 better. The CDR3 spans 15 residues. Germline loops: CDR1 LGHNA, CDR2 YNFKEQ. This chain's CDR3 is CASSQEGRARYEQYF. In DNA, the CDR3 is TGTGCCAGCAGCCAAGAGGGCAGGGCACGATACGAGCAGTACTTC.

This chain connects TRBV2 to TRBJ2-5, with D maybe TRBD1 (6 bases). The closer fit of TRBJ2-7 to the DNA end suggests the J call may be wrong. The CDR3 sequence is 11 residues long. CDR1 is SNHLY and CDR2 is FYNNEI in the germline V gene. CDR3 sequence (DNA): TGTGCCAGCAGACAGGGCTACGAGCAGTACTTC. Its protein is CASRQGYEQYF.

The genes are TRBV2 and TRBJ2-1; TRBD2 matches at 12 bases. J was trimmed by 7 bases and V by 5 bases; bases with no gene match: 6. CDR1 is SNHLY, CDR2 FYNNEI, per germline. The CDR3 is 15 amino acids. For the CDR3, the DNA is TGTGCCAGCAGTCCCCTAGCGGGAGGGCAGAATGAGCAGTTCTTC. It is translated as CASSPLAGGQNEQFF.

Here the CDR3 reads CASTYRERGDGYTF. CDR3 sequence (DNA): TGTGCCAGCACCTACCGGGAGAGAGGGGATGGCTACACCTTC. The chain carries TRBV6-6 and TRBJ1-2; D may be TRBD1 (5 bases). CDR3 length: 14 amino acids. The V end was cut by 7 bases, the J end by 6 bases, with 18 bases between. Germline lookup yields CDR1 MNHNY and CDR2 SVGAGI (reference sequence).

V usage is TRBV27 and J usage is TRBJ1-5, with D perhaps matching TRBD1 (6 bases). Trimming removed 3 bases from V and 4 bases from J, with 16 bases in between. The CDR3 runs to 16 residues. Germline V gene data show CDR1 as MNHEY and CDR2 as SMNVEV (reference sequence). CDR3 region: CASSLRGGGGNQPQHF. The CDR3 DNA is TGTGCCAGCAGTTTGCGAGGGGGTGGGGGTAATCAGCCCCAGCATTTT.

This chain links TRBV28 with TRBJ2-7, with TRBD2 matching over 7 bases. V gave up 5 bases and J gave up 3 bases; unmatched junction bases: 13. This CDR3 has 16 amino acids. The germline V gene encodes CDR1 MDHEN and CDR2 SYDVKM. The CDR3 here is CASSSPSERGGYEQYF. CDR3 nucleotide sequence: TGTGCCAGCAGTAGCCCTTCGGAGCGGGGCGGCTACGAGCAGTACTTC.

This clone has more than one count but fewer than ten. The chain couples TRBV21-1 to TRBJ2-1; the table's D call, TRBD2, has no DNA check behind it. TRBV21-1 is reported as a pseudogene. The CDR3 spans 19 residues. The CDR3 DNA reads TGTGCCAGCAGCAAAGGCAGTAGCGGGAGGGGGCTGAACTACAATGAGCAGTTCTTC. Protein sequence: CASSKGSSGRGLNYNEQFF.

The chain employs TRBV18 and TRBJ2-2; D unresolved. With 3 bases removed from V and 6 bases from J, the gap between germline ends came to 5 bases. This CDR3 spans 12 amino acids. Per germline, CDR1 KGHSH and CDR2 LQKENI. The CDR3 region has the DNA TGTGCCAGCTCACCCGCGGCCGGGGAGCTGTTTTTT. Its protein product is CASSPAAGELFF.

This sequence joins TRBV6-6 and TRBJ1-2; no clear D. CDR3 length equals 14 residues. Germline loops: CDR1 MNHNY, CDR2 SVGAGI (reference sequence). Trimming removed 2 bases at V and 8 bases at J, with 15 bases between. Here the CDR3 reads CASSYPMSYEGYTF. For the CDR3, the DNA is TGTGCCAGCAGTTACCCCATGTCCTATGAAGGCTACACCTTC.

The chain uses TRBV7-8 and TRBJ1-1; weak D call: TRBD1 (6 bases). The V gene's germline CDR1 is SGHVS and CDR2 FQNEAQ. This CDR3 has 14 residues. V was clipped by 4 bases and J by 0 bases, with 9 bases between them. The CDR3 sequence is CASSYGQMNTEAFF. The CDR3 nucleotides read TGTGCCAGCAGCTACGGACAGATGAACACTGAAGCTTTCTTT.

The rearrangement uses TRBV5-1 and TRBJ2-5; a weak D match, TRBD1 (5 bases). Germline CDR1 reads SGHRS; CDR2 reads YFSETQ. The CDR3 extends over 14 amino acids. The germline V and J ends were trimmed by 3 bases and 2 bases, with 11 bases remaining between them. CDR3 nucleotides: TGCGCCAGCAGCTGGACAACCCCACAAGAGACCCAGTACTTC. Its protein product is CASSWTTPQETQYF.

As DNA, the CDR3 is TGTGCCAGCAGTGAAACTAGCGGGAGAGTGGGATACAATGAGCAGTTCTTC. Protein: CASSETSGRVGYNEQFF. V is TRBV6-1 and J is TRBJ2-1, with TRBD2 matching 11 bases. Trimming removed 2 bases from V and 4 bases from J; junction bases left unmatched: 7. CDR1 and CDR2 (germline): MNHNS, SASEGT. The CDR3 has 17 residues.

As for this clone: At one end the junction does not follow the germline gene, possibly because of a read error. The chain joins TRBV11-1 to TRBJ2-6; weak D call: TRBD1 (5 bases). CDR1 is SGHAT and CDR2 is FQDESV in the germline V gene (reference sequence). The CDR3 extends over 15 amino acids. The CDR3 loop reads CASRPQTPGANGLTF. CDR3 nucleotides: TGTGCCAGCAGGCCCCAAACCCCTGGGGCCAACGGCCTGACTTTC.

The chain is built from TRBV7-2 and TRBJ2-3, with TRBD2 identical over 10 bases. The V and J ends lost 2 bases and 5 bases, in that order; junction bases with no gene match: 13. The CDR3 spans 18 residues. Germline values: CDR1 SGHTA, CDR2 FQGNSA. The CDR3 region is CASSLLPPAGGDKDTQYF. The CDR3 DNA reads TGTGCCAGCAGCTTATTACCCCCAGCGGGAGGGGATAAAGATACGCAGTATTTT.

This sequence joins TRBV5-8 and TRBJ2-7, with TRBD2 matching 8 bases. The V and J ends lost 2 bases and 2 bases, in that order; junction bases with no gene match: 0. The CDR3 is 13 residues long. Germline-derived CDR1 and CDR2 are SGHTS and YDEGEE. CDR3 in amino acids: CASSFGRAYEQYF. CDR3 nucleotide sequence: TGTGCCAGCAGCTTCGGGAGGGCCTACGAGCAGTACTTC.